This section outlines one T cell receptor (beta chain) sequence together with its context. The CDR3 contains 14 residues. Germline V lookup: CDR1 SGHRS, CDR2 YFSETQ. V lost 0 bases and J lost 3, with 7 bases in between. This record comes from a study of blood T cell repertoires in COVID-19. The assay was immunoSEQ multiplex PCR, and TCRdb's table has in-frame clones only and misses some. The table lists some 350,000 clones, roughly nine tenths of them singletons, with approximately 1% in the top ten. This chain uses TRBV5-1 with TRBJ2-1; D uncertain. This TCR derives from a man between 18 and 35 years old who had recovered from COVID-19. Sequencing was carried out using PBMCs or T cells enriched from blood (not recorded which). The CDR3 spells CASSLDQYYNEQFF. The DNA of the CDR3 is TGCGCCAGCAGCTTGGACCAGTACTACAATGAGCAGTTCTTC.